This T cell receptor (beta chain) was identified in a study of shared clonotypes between healthy human individuals. Study details: Two women and three men aged 18 to 49 served as donors.

On this clone itself: Its matching antigen is unknown. One end of the junction varies from germline; a read error may be responsible.

Measured with immunoSEQ multiplex PCR; TCRdb has only the in-frame clones, and not every one. The sample records around 2,000,000 clones, roughly 94% being singletons. Study-wide results and caveats: In this cohort, only blood was sampled, and tissue repertoires likely differ. Naive subsets usually exceeded memory subsets in estimated richness.

Naive-designated CD8 cells lacked CD45RO, were positively enriched for CCR7, and omitted terminally differentiated effector memory CD45RA+ cells. Donors, healthy HIV-negative adults, lacked recent acute infections or vaccinations. The specimen sequenced was naive CD8+ T cells sorted from blood. This receptor was identified in a young man in good health.

CDR3 loop: CASSLYKNTEAFF. The DNA for the CDR3 is TGTGCTAGCAGCTTATATAAGAACACTGAAGCTTTCTTT. The gene calls are TRBV7-7 and TRBJ1-1; the D is unclear. The CDR3 is made up of 13 amino acids. CDR1 SSHAT and CDR2 FNYEAQ come from the germline V gene (reference sequence).